This T cell receptor (beta chain) is drawn from a study of vaccination and CD4 T cells after COVID-19. Study details: At a median approximately 100 days (range 35 to 161) after diagnosis, post-COVID samples were drawn. Post-vaccination samples were procured at a median of around 79 days following dose two (range 14 to 241). Overlapping spike pools from SARS-CoV-2 and HCoV-NL63, HCoV-OC43 and HCoV-229E served as culture stimuli.

Germline V gives CDR1 SGHTA, CDR2 FQGNSA. V was pared by 4 bases and J by 2 bases, with 7 bases of the junction left unmatched. This CDR3 is built from 15 residues. Details on this clonotype: Its antigen is not identified.

Study-level points and caveats: Clonotypes reactive to SARS-CoV-2 had a median that went up from 21 to 38, but not significantly.

This sample's treatment: roughly ten-day PBMC culture with coronavirus spike peptide pools or control peptides (ViraFEST assay). The study sequenced cultured CD4+ T cell DNA using the Oncomine TCR Beta short-read assay. TCRdb called the PCR reads again in MiXCR, with one record for every CDR3 protein. The table records about 6,300 distinct CDR3 sequences, 65% to 70% of them present only once. The sequence came from a human donor who had recovered from COVID-19. The sequencing sample was made of CD4+ T cells from blood, cultured in vitro. V and J are TRBV7-2 and TRBJ1-2; 7 bases match TRBD1. The CDR3 is CASSSWDRYNYGYTF. The CDR3 DNA sequence: TGTGCCAGCAGCTCGTGGGACAGATACAACTATGGCTACACCTTC.